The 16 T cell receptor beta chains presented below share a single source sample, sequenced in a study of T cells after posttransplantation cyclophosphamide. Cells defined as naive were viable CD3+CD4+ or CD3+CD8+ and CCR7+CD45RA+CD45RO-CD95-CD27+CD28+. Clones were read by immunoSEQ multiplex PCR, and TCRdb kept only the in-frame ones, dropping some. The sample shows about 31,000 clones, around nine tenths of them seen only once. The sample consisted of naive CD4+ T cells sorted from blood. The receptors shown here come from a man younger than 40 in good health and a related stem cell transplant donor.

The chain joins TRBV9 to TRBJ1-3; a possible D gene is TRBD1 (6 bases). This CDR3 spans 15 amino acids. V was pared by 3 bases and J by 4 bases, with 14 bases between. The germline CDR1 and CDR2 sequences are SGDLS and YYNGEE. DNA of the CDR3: TGTGCCAGCAGCGCAAACAGGGTGCCCGGAAACACCATATATTTT. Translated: CASSANRVPGNTIYF.

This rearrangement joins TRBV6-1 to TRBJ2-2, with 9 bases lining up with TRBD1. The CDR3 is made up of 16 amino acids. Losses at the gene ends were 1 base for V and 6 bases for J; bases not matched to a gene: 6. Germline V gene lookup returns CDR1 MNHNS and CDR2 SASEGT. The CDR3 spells CASSEVWTGASGELFF. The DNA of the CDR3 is TGTGCCAGCAGTGAAGTATGGACAGGGGCGTCCGGGGAGCTGTTTTTT.

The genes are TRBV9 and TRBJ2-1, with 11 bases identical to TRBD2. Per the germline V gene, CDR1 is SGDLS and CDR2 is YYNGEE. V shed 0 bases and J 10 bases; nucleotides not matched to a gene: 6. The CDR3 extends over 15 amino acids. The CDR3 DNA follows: TGTGCCAGCAGCGTAGGTAGCGGGGGGGCTCAAGAGCAGTTCTTC. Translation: CASSVGSGGAQEQFF.

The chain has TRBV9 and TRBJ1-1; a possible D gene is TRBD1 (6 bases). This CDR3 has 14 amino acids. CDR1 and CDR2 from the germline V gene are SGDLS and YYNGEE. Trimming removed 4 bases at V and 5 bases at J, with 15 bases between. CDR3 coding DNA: TGTGCCAGCAGCCGGCAGTCAGGGGAGACTGAAGCTTTCTTT. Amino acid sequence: CASSRQSGETEAFF.

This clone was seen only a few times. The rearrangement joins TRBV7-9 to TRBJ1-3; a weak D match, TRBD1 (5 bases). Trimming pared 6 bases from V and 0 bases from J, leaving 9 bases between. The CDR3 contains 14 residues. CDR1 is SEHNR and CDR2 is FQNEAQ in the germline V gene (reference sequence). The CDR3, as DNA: TGTGCCAGCAGTATGGACATCTCTGGAAACACCATATATTTT. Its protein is CASSMDISGNTIYF.

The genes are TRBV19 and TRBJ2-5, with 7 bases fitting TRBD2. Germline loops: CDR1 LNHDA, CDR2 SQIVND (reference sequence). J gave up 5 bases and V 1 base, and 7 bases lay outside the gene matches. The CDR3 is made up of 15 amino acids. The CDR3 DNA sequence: TGTGCCAGTAGTATAGGGAGCGGGGTCGGGGAGACCCAGTACTTC. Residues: CASSIGSGVGETQYF.

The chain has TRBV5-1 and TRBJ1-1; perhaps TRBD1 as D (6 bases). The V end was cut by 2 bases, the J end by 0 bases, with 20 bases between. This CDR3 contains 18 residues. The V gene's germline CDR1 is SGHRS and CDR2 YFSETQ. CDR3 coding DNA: TGCGCCAGCAGCTTTTTTCCCATTAGGACAGACATGAACACTGAAGCTTTCTTT. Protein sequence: CASSFFPIRTDMNTEAFF.

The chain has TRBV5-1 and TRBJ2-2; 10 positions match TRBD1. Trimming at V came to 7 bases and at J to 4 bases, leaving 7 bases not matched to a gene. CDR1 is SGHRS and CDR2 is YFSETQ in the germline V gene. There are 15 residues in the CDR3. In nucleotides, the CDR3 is TGCGCCAGCGCTCGAGGGGACAGGGGCACCGGGGAGCTGTTTTTT. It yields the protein CASARGDRGTGELFF.

For the CDR3, the DNA is TGTGCCAGCAGCTTGGGAGGTGTAATCCACCATTCACCCCTCCACTTT. This codes for CASSLGGVIHHSPLHF. The genes are TRBV5-6 and TRBJ1-6; D is unclear. The CDR3 consists of 16 residues. The ends were cut back, 0 bases at V and 8 bases at J, with 15 bases in the middle. CDR1 is SGHDT, CDR2 YYEEEE, per germline.

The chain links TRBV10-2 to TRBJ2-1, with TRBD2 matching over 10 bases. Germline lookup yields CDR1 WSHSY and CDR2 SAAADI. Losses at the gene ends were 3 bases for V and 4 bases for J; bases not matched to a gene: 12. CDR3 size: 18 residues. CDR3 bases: TGCGCCAGCAGTGAATTCTGGACTAGCGGCTCGCCATACAATGAGCAGTTCTTC. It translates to CASSEFWTSGSPYNEQFF.

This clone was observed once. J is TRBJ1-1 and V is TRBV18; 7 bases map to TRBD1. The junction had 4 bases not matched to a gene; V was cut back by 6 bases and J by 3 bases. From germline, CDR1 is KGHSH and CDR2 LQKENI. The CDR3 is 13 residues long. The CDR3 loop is CASSYRGDTEAFF. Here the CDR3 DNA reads TGTGCCAGCTCGTACAGGGGAGACACTGAAGCTTTCTTT.

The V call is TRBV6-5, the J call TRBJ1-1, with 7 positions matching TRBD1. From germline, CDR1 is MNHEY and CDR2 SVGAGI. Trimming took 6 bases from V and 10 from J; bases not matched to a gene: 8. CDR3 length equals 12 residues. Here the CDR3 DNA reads TGTGCCAGCAGATCCGTCGACAGGGTAGCTTTCTTT. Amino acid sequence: CASRSVDRVAFF.

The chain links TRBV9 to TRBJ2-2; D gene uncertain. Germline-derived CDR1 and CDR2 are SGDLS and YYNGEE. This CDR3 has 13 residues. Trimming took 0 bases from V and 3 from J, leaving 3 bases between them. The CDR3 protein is CASSVAYTGELFF. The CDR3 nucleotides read TGTGCCAGCAGCGTAGCTTACACCGGGGAGCTGTTTTTT.

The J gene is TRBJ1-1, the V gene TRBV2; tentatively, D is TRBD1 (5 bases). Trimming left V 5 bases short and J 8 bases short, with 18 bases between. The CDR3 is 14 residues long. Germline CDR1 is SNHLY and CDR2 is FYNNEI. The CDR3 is CASSRLPSGLEAFF. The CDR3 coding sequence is TGTGCCAGCAGTCGCTTGCCCTCAGGGTTGGAAGCTTTCTTT.

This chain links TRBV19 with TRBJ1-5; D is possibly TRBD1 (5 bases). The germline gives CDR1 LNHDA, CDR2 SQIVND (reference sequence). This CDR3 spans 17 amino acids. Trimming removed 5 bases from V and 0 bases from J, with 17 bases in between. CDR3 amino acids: CASSSREESYSNQPQHF. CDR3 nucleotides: TGTGCCAGTAGTTCCAGGGAGGAGTCTTATAGCAATCAGCCCCAGCATTTT.

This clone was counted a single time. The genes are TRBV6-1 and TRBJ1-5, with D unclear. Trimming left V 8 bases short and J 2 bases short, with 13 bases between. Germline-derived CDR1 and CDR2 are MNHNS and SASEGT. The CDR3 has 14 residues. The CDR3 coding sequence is TGTGCCAGCCGCGAACCGCCCGGCAATCAGCCCCAGCATTTT. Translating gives CASREPPGNQPQHF.